This T cell receptor beta chain appears in the sequencing data of a study of T cell responses to AZD1222 COVID-19 vaccine. This clone was seen once. The antigen is unknown. The germline CDR1 and CDR2 sequences are SGHTA and FQGNSA. V was cut by 1 base and J by 7 bases, with 11 bases left in between. This CDR3 is 14 amino acids long. The study, taken as a whole, reports: Compared with day 0, the breadth and depth of the Spike-specific TCR repertoire rose significantly after two doses of AZD1222. As reported, nearly half of all spike-specific TCRs target variant regions that are unmutated. Repertoire samples came only from after the peak T cell response.

Sequencing was performed with immunoSEQ multiplex PCR; in TCRdb, only in-frame clones are kept and a portion is missing. The sample contains 150,000 to 200,000 clones, around 94% of which appear only once. The sequence derives from an adult who received the MenACWY meningococcal vaccine as a control. The input for sequencing was peripheral blood, taken 28 days after the second dose of the MenACWY control vaccine. The chain recombines TRBV7-2 with TRBJ2-1; D is perhaps TRBD2 (5 bases). This CDR3 reads CASSLGGSSNEQFF. In nucleotides, the CDR3 is TGTGCCAGCAGCTTAGGAGGGAGCAGTAATGAGCAGTTCTTC. The variable domain in full, completed from reference TRBV7-2 and TRBJ2-1, reads GAGVSQSPSNKVTEKGKDVELRCDPISGHTALYWYRQSLGQGLEFLIYFQGNSAPDKSGLPSDRFSAERTGGSVSTLTIQRTQQEDSAVYLCASSLGGSSNEQFFGPGTRLTVL.